This T cell receptor beta chain was recovered during a study of regulatory T cells in long-lasting Graves disease. The CDR3 has 14 residues. Germline CDR1 reads LNHDA; CDR2 reads SQIVND (reference sequence). V lost 10 bases and J lost 2, with 14 bases in between. The time point here: newly diagnosed GD, antithyroid drugs for less than 3 months. With RNA extracted from PBMCs as input, the TCR library was made. CDR3 regions were amplified by Arm-PCR using iRepertoire HTBI primers to build TCR beta libraries. TCRdb re-analysed the multiplex PCR reads in MiXCR, keeping a single row per CDR3 protein. The table shows 500,000 or so distinct CDR3 sequences, with about 16% occurring only once. The same sample was also studied in work on T cells in Graves' hyperthyroidism and ophthalmopathy.

The genes are TRBV19 and TRBJ1-4, with D maybe TRBD1 (6 bases). The source is a woman aged 35-60 years with Graves disease. Sequencing used peripheral blood mononuclear cells (PBMCs), obtained at new diagnosis, from a patient treated with antithyroid drugs. The CDR3 sequence: CATQQGATNEKLFF. Written as DNA, the CDR3 is TGTGCCACCCAACAGGGAGCTACTAATGAAAAACTGTTTTTT.